This entry concerns a single TCR beta chain. Its antigen is undetermined. This sample stems from a study of a mutant IDH1 vaccine in newly diagnosed glioma. Specified time point: week 11, during vaccination. One vaccine dose held 300 ug of mutant IDH1 20-mer peptide and came with topical imiquimod. V lost 0 bases, J lost 8 bases, and 11 bases lay in between. Germline CDR1 reads SGDLS; CDR2 reads YYNGEE. The CDR3 has 13 residues. Method: immunoSEQ multiplex PCR; TCRdb's copy keeps in-frame clones and lacks some. The sample has around 120,000 clones; around 77% are singletons. This chain connects TRBV9 to TRBJ1-2, with D possibly TRBD1 on 5 matching bases. Sequenced material: PBMCs, taken from a glioma patient whose treatment included an IDH1 peptide vaccine. The TCR originated in a man aged 35 to 55 with glioma. The CDR3 DNA sequence: TGTGCCAGCAGCGTAGGAGGCAGGGCCGGCTACACCTTC. Amino acids: CASSVGGRAGYTF.